This T cell receptor beta chain was sequenced for a study of cytomegalovirus exposure and HLA in healthy donors. Overall study context: From HLA-typed donors, an early data release held 70 million to 95 million unique TCRs.

There are 15 residues in the CDR3. Germline V lookup: CDR1 SGHRS, CDR2 YFSETQ. The V segment lost 2 bases and the J segment 4 bases; nucleotides outside the gene matches: 6. The PCR made use of 60 Vbeta and 13 Jbeta primers. Using immunoSEQ multiplex PCR, the repertoire was profiled, and TCRdb retains in-frame clones only, with some absent. The sample includes some 120,000 clones, approximately 15% of them seen just once. The rearrangement joins TRBV5-1 to TRBJ2-7, with 10 bases identical to TRBD1. The sequence was collected from a woman between 18 and 29 years old in good health and CMV-seronegative. The material sequenced was PBMCs. The CDR3 region has the DNA TGCGCCAGCAGCTTACCGGGACAGGGGTTTTACGAGCAGTACTTC. Residues: CASSLPGQGFYEQYF. The whole variable domain, remainder taken from reference TRBV5-1 and TRBJ2-7, is KAGVTQTPRYLIKTRGQQVTLSCSPISGHRSVSWYQQTPGQGLQFLFEYFSETQRNKGNFPGRFSGRQFSNSRSEMNVSTLELGDSALYLCASSLPGQGFYEQYFGPGTRLTVT.